A selection of T cell receptor beta chains follows, all from one sample in a study of beta chain features in type 1 diabetes. Measured with immunoSEQ multiplex PCR; TCRdb has only the in-frame clones, and not every one. The sample yields roughly 170,000 clones, about 13% seen once. The sample comprised central memory CD4+ T cells from blood. The source is a woman between 18 and 29 years old in good health. Each CDR3 is given with its conserved first and last residue. A D gene is named only where the DNA matches it firmly. Only part of the rows carry a size: once, few, many, or a class if the clone is expanded.

DNA,CDR3,V,D,J,size
TGTGCCAGCAGAAATCTAGGAATCTACGAGCAGTACTTC,CASRNLGIYEQYF,TRBV2,.,TRBJ2-7,few
TGTGCCAGCAGCGAGCGGGAGCGTATTGATACGCAGTATTTT,CASSERERIDTQYF,TRBV7-9,TRBD2,TRBJ2-3,.
TGTGCCAGCTCACAGGAGACAGGGGGGAACTATGGCTACACCTTC,CASSQETGGNYGYTF,TRBV18,TRBD1,TRBJ1-2,.
TGTGCCAGCAGCCCCCAACTAGCGGGAGTGGGTGAGCAGTTCTTC,CASSPQLAGVGEQFF,TRBV9,TRBD2,TRBJ2-1,few
TGTGCCAGCAGCCTCCGGGACAGGGGGCCTCAGCCCCAGCATTTT,CASSLRDRGPQPQHF,TRBV7-2,TRBD1,TRBJ1-5,few
TGTGCCAGCAGCGCCGGGACTAGCAGCACCGGGGAGCTGTTTTTT,CASSAGTSSTGELFF,TRBV2,TRBD2,TRBJ2-2,few
TGTGCCAGCAGCTTAACACTCGCGGTTCAGTATGGCTACACCTTC,CASSLTLAVQYGYTF,TRBV6-5,.,TRBJ1-2,.
TGTGCCAGCAGCTATGGGACAGTTCACGAGCAGTACTTC,CASSYGTVHEQYF,TRBV7-9,TRBD1,TRBJ2-7,few
TGCGCCAGCAGCCATCCCACTCTAGCGGGAGTCAATGAGCAGTTCTTC,CASSHPTLAGVNEQFF,TRBV4-1,TRBD2,TRBJ2-1,few
TGTGCCAGCAGCCCCCTACAGCGGGATGGGGGCTACGAGCAGTACTTC,CASSPLQRDGGYEQYF,TRBV11-2,TRBD2,TRBJ2-7,.
TGTGCGGTGGGGACAGTATTCTACGAGCAGTACTTC,CAVGTVFYEQYF,TRBV30,TRBD1,TRBJ2-7,.
TGTGCTAGCAGCTCGACTAGCGGGGCCAACGTGTTCTTC,CASSSTSGANVFF,TRBV7-7,TRBD2,TRBJ2-1,.
TGTGCCAGCAGTTACAGGGCCGGCACCGGGGAGCTGTTTTTT,CASSYRAGTGELFF,TRBV28,.,TRBJ2-2,.
TGTGCCAGCAGCCGAGGACAGGGCATGAACACTGAAGCTTTCTTT,CASSRGQGMNTEAFF,TRBV7-9,TRBD1,TRBJ1-1,.
TGTGCCTGGGGCCGCCGGGTCGGGCAGCCCCAGCATTTT,CAWGRRVGQPQHF,TRBV30,.,TRBJ1-5,.
TGTGCCAGCAATTTAGGTGGTCAGATGGTCTCCGGGGCCAACGTCCTGACTTTC,CASNLGGQMVSGANVLTF,TRBV28,.,TRBJ2-6,few
TGTGCCAGCAGCTCCCCGGGGGGGACGGTGTTTTTT,CASSSPGGTVFF,TRBV28,TRBD2,TRBJ2-2,few
TGTGCCAGCAGCTTGTCCCTGAGCTCTGGAAACACCATATATTTT,CASSLSLSSGNTIYF,TRBV5-6,.,TRBJ1-3,.
TGTGCCAGCAGCTTAGGGGTCCAGGGGTTGGCGGAGACCCAGTACTTC,CASSLGVQGLAETQYF,TRBV7-8,.,TRBJ2-5,.
TGTGCCAGCAGCCCGACAGGGAACTATGGCTACACCTTC,CASSPTGNYGYTF,TRBV7-9,TRBD1,TRBJ1-2,few
TGTGCCTGGAGCAGGGATCGCTCTGGGGCCAACGTCCTGACTTTC,CAWSRDRSGANVLTF,TRBV30,.,TRBJ2-6,few
TGTGCCAGCAGTGGTCGGGAAGCGGGGACCTCCTACGAGCAGTACTTC,CASSGREAGTSYEQYF,TRBV28,TRBD2,TRBJ2-7,few
TGCGCCAGCAGCTCCTCAGGGGGCGCGTATGAAAAACTGTTTTTT,CASSSSGGAYEKLFF,TRBV5-1,TRBD1,TRBJ1-4,few
TGTGCCAGCAGAACGGACAGAGCCACCGGGGAGCTGTTTTTT,CASRTDRATGELFF,TRBV6-5,.,TRBJ2-2,.
TGTGCCAGCAGTAGACAGGGGACTACTAACTATGGCTACACCTTC,CASSRQGTTNYGYTF,TRBV2,TRBD1,TRBJ1-2,few
TGCGCCAGCAGCCAAGATAAGGGACTTAGTGTGGACTATGGCTACACCTTC,CASSQDKGLSVDYGYTF,TRBV4-3,.,TRBJ1-2,.